This T cell receptor beta chain comes out of a study of T cell clusters in autoimmune cytopenias. About 39,000 genome equivalents of blood DNA were amplified for TRB. Overall study findings and caveats: TRB repertoire shifts in secondary cytopenia and chronic lymphocytic leukemia mostly reflected lymphoma, not autoimmunity. Primary autoimmune cytopenia patients seemingly lacked the physiological T cell clusters found in healthy donors.

In regard to this clonotype: What it binds is not known.

The CDR3 length is 12 residues. Germline CDR1 reads GTSNPN; CDR2 reads SVGIG (reference sequence). TRB was amplified by touch-down multiplex PCR, primer pools A and B combined. TCRdb reprocessed the multiplex PCR reads, keeping one entry per CDR3 protein, no DNA. The sample data list more than 13,000 distinct CDR3 sequences. The chain uses TRBV30 and TRBJ2-5; as DNA is missing, the TRBD2 call by TCRdb cannot be tested. Sequenced: peripheral blood. This sequence originates from a human donor with an autoimmune cytopenia or autoimmune hepatitis (not recorded which). CDR3 sequence: CAWNLAKETQYF.